Listed here are 27 T cell receptor beta chains from one sample, sequenced in a study of OX40 agonist ivuxolimab in advanced cancers. Libraries were prepared by immunoSEQ multiplex PCR; TCRdb keeps only in-frame clonotypes and omits some of them. The table shows over 90,000 clones, with approximately 93% occurring only once. The sequences come from CD4+ or CD8+ T cells sorted from blood, collected in a trial of the OX40 agonist ivuxolimab. The origin of the receptors is an adult with an advanced solid tumor such as melanoma, head and neck, liver or kidney cancer.

The chain has TRBV7-8 and TRBJ2-7; D is ambiguous. The CDR3 length is 13 residues. V was pared by 1 base and J by 5 bases, with 9 bases between. Germline CDR1 is SGHVS and CDR2 is FQNEAQ. CDR3 coding DNA: TGTGCCAGCAGCTTAGGCCCCCTCCACGAGCAGTACTTC. It encodes CASSLGPLHEQYF.

The V and J genes are TRBV28 and TRBJ2-2; 9 nucleotides line up with TRBD1. V lost 5 bases and J lost 7; bases outside the gene matches: 8. Germline V lookup: CDR1 MDHEN, CDR2 SYDVKM. This CDR3 spans 15 amino acids. The CDR3 nucleotides read TGTGCCAGCAGTAACAGGGGGCATGGGTTCGGGGAGCTGTTTTTT. As protein: CASSNRGHGFGELFF. The variable domain in full, with the rest retrieved from reference TRBV28 and TRBJ2-2, is DVKVTQSSRYLVKRTGEKVFLECVQDMDHENMFWYRQDPGLGLRLIYFSYDVKMKEKGDIPEGYSVSREKKERFSLILESASTNQTSMYLCASSNRGHGFGELFFGEGSRLTVL.

CDR3 loop: CASTRQGQIPSYEQYF. For the CDR3, the DNA is TGTGCCAGCACTCGACAGGGCCAAATACCTTCCTACGAGCAGTACTTC. The chain links TRBV2 to TRBJ2-7; 7 bases match TRBD1. Germline V gene sequence: CDR1 SNHLY, CDR2 FYNNEI. The CDR3 runs to 16 residues. V shed 7 bases, J shed 1 base, and the junction held 13 bases outside the gene matches.

The chain uses TRBV5-1 and TRBJ1-3, with D possibly matching TRBD1 (5 bases). Germline V CDR1 and CDR2: SGHRS, YFSETQ. The CDR3 runs to 13 residues. The ends were cut back, 3 bases at V and 4 bases at J, with 8 bases in the middle. The CDR3 sequence: CASSSDNGNTIYF. DNA of the CDR3: TGCGCCAGCAGCTCGGACAACGGAAACACCATATATTTT.

The rearrangement joins TRBV19 to TRBJ1-2; no definite D call. The germline CDR1 and CDR2 sequences are LNHDA and SQIVND (reference sequence). Deletions cut 0 bases from V and 6 bases from J, with 5 bases between. The CDR3 has 12 amino acids. Here the CDR3 DNA reads TGTGCCAGTAGTATAGAGGGCCATGGCTACACCTTC. It encodes CASSIEGHGYTF.

The chain joins TRBV5-1 to TRBJ1-2, with a possible D match to TRBD1 (5 bases). CDR1 and CDR2 (germline): SGHRS, YFSETQ. V lost 0 bases, J lost 2 bases, and 14 bases lay in between. This CDR3 comprises 16 residues. This CDR3 reads CASSLGTTGLNYGYTF. CDR3 DNA sequence: TGCGCCAGCAGCTTGGGGACAACAGGTTTGAACTATGGCTACACCTTC.

DNA for the CDR3: TGCAGCGTTGAACTAAGGGGAAGGGCCTACAATGAGCAGTTCTTC. Translated, it gives CSVELRGRAYNEQFF. This rearrangement joins TRBV29-1 to TRBJ2-1, with D possibly matching TRBD1 (5 bases). In germline, CDR1 is SQVTM, CDR2 ANQGSEA. V lost 2 bases, J lost 2 bases, and 13 bases lay in between. This CDR3 has 15 amino acids.

This clone has just one count. V usage is TRBV12-5 and J usage is TRBJ2-3; D remains ambiguous. Trimming pared 8 bases from V and 1 base from J, leaving 13 bases between. CDR1 is LGHNT and CDR2 is FRNRAP in the germline V gene. The CDR3 is 14 amino acids. CDR3 coding DNA: TGTGCTAGTACAAGTGCCCCGCGCACAGATACGCAGTATTTT. Translated, it gives CASTSAPRTDTQYF.

This chain uses TRBV29-1 with TRBJ2-3; D is possibly TRBD1 or TRBD2 (5 bases each). With 5 bases removed from V and 6 bases from J, the gap between germline ends came to 21 bases. Looked up from germline, CDR1 is SQVTM and CDR2 is ANQGSEA. The CDR3 contains 15 residues. This chain's CDR3 is CSVTPRGPNRDTQYF. CDR3 in DNA: TGCAGCGTTACCCCCCGGGGCCCAAATCGGGATACGCAGTATTTT.

The rearrangement uses TRBV5-4 and TRBJ2-6; possible D gene TRBD1, 5 bases. Germline V gene sequence: CDR1 SGHNT, CDR2 YYREEE (reference sequence). V gave up 4 bases and J gave up 0 bases, with 11 bases separating them. There are 16 residues in the CDR3. The CDR3 region is CASSHDSHSGANVLTF. In DNA, the CDR3 is TGTGCCAGCAGCCACGACAGTCACTCTGGGGCCAACGTCCTGACTTTC.

The chain uses TRBV6-6 and TRBJ2-7; TRBD1 or TRBD2 may be the D gene (5 bases each). Germline assignment: CDR1 MNHNY and CDR2 SVGAGI (reference sequence). The V end lost 8 bases, the J end lost 0 bases, and 17 bases lay between the germline ends. The CDR3 spans 15 residues. CDR3 nucleotide sequence: TGTGCCAGCCGGACGGGGTGGGGGAGCTCCTACGAGCAGTACTTC. Its protein product is CASRTGWGSSYEQYF.

This chain joins TRBV20-1 and TRBJ1-2, with no clear D. Deletions cut 6 bases from V and 5 bases from J, with 10 bases between. There are 11 residues in the CDR3. Germline V gene lookup returns CDR1 DFQATT and CDR2 SNEGSKA (reference sequence). The CDR3 sequence is CSAFVGYGYTF. DNA of the CDR3: TGCAGTGCCTTTGTAGGGTATGGCTACACCTTC.

J is TRBJ2-3 and V is TRBV18, with 7 positions matching TRBD1. J gave up 0 bases and V 3 bases, and 3 bases lay outside the gene matches. The germline V gene has CDR1 KGHSH and CDR2 LQKENI. The CDR3 extends over 15 amino acids. CDR3 protein: CASSPGQASTDTQYF. CDR3 DNA: TGTGCCAGCTCACCCGGACAGGCCAGCACAGATACGCAGTATTTT.

This chain links TRBV7-2 with TRBJ2-3; TRBD2 aligns across 9 bases. This CDR3 spans 16 amino acids. The germline gives CDR1 SGHTA, CDR2 FQGNSA. J lost 6 bases, V lost 0 bases, and 7 bases had no gene match. The CDR3 DNA follows: TGTGCCAGCAGCTTAGCGTTGCGGGGGGGGTTGGATACGCAGTATTTT. It codes for CASSLALRGGLDTQYF.

This chain uses TRBV29-1 with TRBJ2-7; no clear D gene. The germline CDR1 and CDR2 sequences are SQVTM and ANQGSEA. This CDR3 has 12 amino acids. The V gene lost 0 bases and the J gene lost 4 bases, with 7 bases spanning the gap. The CDR3 DNA follows: TGCAGCGTTGAAGAAGCCGGATACGAGCAGTACTTC. It codes for CSVEEAGYEQYF.

This rearrangement joins TRBV29-1 to TRBJ2-4; a weak D match, TRBD2 (5 bases). The CDR3 totals 15 residues. Germline CDR1 SQVTM, CDR2 ANQGSEA. Deletions cut 4 bases from V and 1 base from J, with 14 bases between. CDR3 nucleotide sequence: TGCAGCGTTGCGGGGTCTTCTGCGGCCAAAAACATTCAGTACTTC. Its translation: CSVAGSSAAKNIQYF.

The rearrangement joins TRBV7-9 to TRBJ1-3; 9 nucleotides align to TRBD1. The CDR3 consists of 16 residues. Looked up from germline, CDR1 is SEHNR and CDR2 is FQNEAQ (reference sequence). With V trimmed by 2 bases and J by 2 bases, 4 bases remained unmatched. The CDR3 DNA sequence: TGTGCCAGCAGCTTACGTCGGACAGGGGCTGGAAACACCATATATTTT. Amino acids: CASSLRRTGAGNTIYF.

CDR3 in amino acids: CASSGTGGMAKNIQYF. The CDR3 nucleotides read TGTGCCAGCAGTGGTACAGGGGGGATGGCCAAAAACATTCAGTACTTC. This chain joins TRBV28 and TRBJ2-4; TRBD1 agrees at 8 bases. This CDR3 is 16 amino acids long. In germline, CDR1 is MDHEN, CDR2 SYDVKM. The trim removed 5 bases at V and 1 base at J, leaving 7 bases unmatched.

The V call is TRBV18, the J call TRBJ2-2; 7 bases match TRBD1. The CDR3 length is 16 residues. Looked up from germline, CDR1 is KGHSH and CDR2 is LQKENI. The ends lost 1 base at V and 3 bases at J; junction bases unmatched: 5. CDR3 residues: CASSPRQGRDTGELFF. The CDR3 bases are TGTGCCAGCTCACCACGACAGGGCAGGGACACCGGGGAGCTGTTTTTT.

The chain recombines TRBV18 with TRBJ2-3, with a tentative D call TRBD1 (6 bases). In germline, CDR1 is KGHSH, CDR2 LQKENI. CDR3 length: 16 residues. Trimming removed 3 bases from V and 5 bases from J, with 18 bases in between. The CDR3 sequence is CASSPDRWGQGDTQYF. CDR3 nucleotides: TGTGCCAGCTCACCGGACCGATGGGGGCAGGGAGATACGCAGTATTTT.

V gene TRBV10-3 combines with J gene TRBJ1-2, with 7 positions matching TRBD1. The junction had 8 bases not matched to a gene; V was cut back by 0 bases and J by 4 bases. The germline V gene has CDR1 ENHRY and CDR2 SYGVKD. This CDR3 has 16 amino acids. The CDR3 DNA follows: TGTGCCATCAGTGAGTCCCGTCAAGGACAGGCCTATGGCTACACCTTC. Protein product: CAISESRQGQAYGYTF.

The genes are TRBV29-1 and TRBJ2-1; D is tentatively TRBD1 or TRBD2 (6 bases each). V gave up 6 bases and J gave up 6 bases, with 15 bases separating them. Germline V gene data show CDR1 as SQVTM and CDR2 as ANQGSEA. The CDR3 sequence is 13 residues long. The CDR3 sequence is CSVRDILFNEQFF. Here the CDR3 DNA reads TGCAGCGTGCGGGACATCTTATTCAATGAGCAGTTCTTC.

J is TRBJ2-7 and V is TRBV9; the match to TRBD1 covers 11 bases. Per germline, CDR1 SGDLS and CDR2 YYNGEE. Unmatched junction bases numbered 7, after V lost 4 bases and J lost 4 bases. CDR3 length: 15 amino acids. CDR3 DNA sequence: TGTGCCAGCAGCCTTCTCGGGACAGGGGGTTACGAGCAGTACTTC. Translation gives CASSLLGTGGYEQYF.

The V and J genes are TRBV4-3 and TRBJ2-1; 8 bases map to TRBD2. This CDR3 is built from 18 residues. The germline V gene has CDR1 LGHNA and CDR2 YSLEER. After removal of 4 bases from V and 1 base from J, the junction contained 12 bases not matched to a gene. CDR3 sequence reads: CASSLQVPRGGSYNEQFF. The CDR3 DNA reads as TGCGCCAGCAGCCTTCAGGTCCCACGGGGGGGTTCCTACAATGAGCAGTTCTTC.

In nucleotides, the CDR3 is TGTGCCAGCAGCTCAGCAGTGAGGCAGTACTTC. It yields the protein CASSSAVRQYF. This chain connects TRBV11-2 to TRBJ2-7; D not certain. V was clipped by 4 bases and J by 9 bases, with 10 bases between them. The CDR3 loop spans 11 amino acids. Germline values: CDR1 SGHAT, CDR2 FQNNGV.

In this sample, this clone turned up once. J is TRBJ2-7 and V is TRBV7-2, with a possible D match to TRBD1 (6 bases). Germline V lookup: CDR1 SGHTA, CDR2 FQGNSA. The CDR3 runs 14 residues. V was clipped by 5 bases and J by 3 bases, with 14 bases between them. This CDR3 reads CASSTSTGLYEQYF. The CDR3 region has the DNA TGTGCCAGCAGCACCTCGACAGGACTCTACGAGCAGTACTTC. Full variable domain (rest looked up from reference TRBV7-2 and TRBJ2-7): GAGVSQSPSNKVTEKGKDVELRCDPISGHTALYWYRQSLGQGLEFLIYFQGNSAPDKSGLPSDRFSAERTGGSVSTLTIQRTQQEDSAVYLCASSTSTGLYEQYFGPGTRLTVT.

This clone has just a few counts. This chain joins TRBV7-2 and TRBJ1-1; D not resolved. The CDR3 totals 13 residues. Germline V gene data show CDR1 as SGHTA and CDR2 as FQGNSA. Deletions cut 4 bases from V and 1 base from J, with 7 bases between. DNA for the CDR3: TGTGCCAGCAGCTACCACTCGAACACTGAAGCTTTCTTT. It encodes CASSYHSNTEAFF.